This T cell receptor beta chain was captured by sequencing in a study of blood T cell repertoires in COVID-19. The repertoire was sequenced with immunoSEQ multiplex PCR; TCRdb's copy has only in-frame clones and lacks some. The data contain 65,000 to 85,000 clones, roughly 91% of them singletons. The CDR3 spans 14 residues. Trimming left V 2 bases short and J 3 bases short, with 9 bases between. CDR1 and CDR2 from the germline V gene are LGHDT and YNNKEL (reference sequence). The specimen was peripheral blood. The genes are TRBV3-1 (or the pseudogene TRBV3-2) and TRBJ2-3; D is undetermined. The receptor comes from a woman aged 18-35 years with acute or convalescent COVID-19. The CDR3 sequence is CASSQPPRTDTQYF. In nucleotides, the CDR3 is TGTGCCAGCAGCCAACCACCGAGAACAGATACGCAGTATTTT.